One T cell receptor (beta chain) is described in this entry. TCRdb keeps only in-frame clones here, not all; method: immunoSEQ multiplex PCR. The sample records hundreds of thousands of clones, about 64% being singletons. These data belong to a study of cytotoxic CD8 clonotypes in ibrutinib-treated CLL. V lost 5 bases and J lost 4, with 19 bases in between. The CDR3 loop spans 16 amino acids. Germline V gene lookup returns CDR1 SNHLY and CDR2 FYNNEI. The TCR originated in a human donor with chronic lymphocytic leukemia. Sequenced material: PBMCs, taken after 36 months of ibrutinib treatment. The gene calls are TRBV2 and TRBJ2-3; D might be TRBD1 (6 bases). As DNA, the CDR3 is TGTGCCAGCAGTAACCCCGGGACAACTTTGGCAGATACGCAGTATTTT. Translated: CASSNPGTTLADTQYF.